A single sample gave rise to the 8 T cell receptor beta chains below, sequenced in a study of T cell repertoires in cytomegalovirus infection. MiXCR was run by TCRdb on the reads, yielding one entry per CDR3 protein. The repertoire holds approximately 500,000 distinct CDR3 sequences, with 16% as singletons. The specimen was CD8+ T cells from PBMCs. These receptors all come from a human donor in good health (CMV status not recorded). Some clones in this sample may be carry-over from other donors' samples.

The sample holds a few counts of this clonotype. The chain has TRBV27 and TRBJ2-7; TRBD1 is a possible D gene (5 bases). The V end lost 0 bases, the J end lost 5 bases, and 8 bases lay between the germline ends. The CDR3 is 13 amino acids. Germline V lookup: CDR1 MNHEY, CDR2 SMNVEV (reference sequence). The DNA of the CDR3 is TGTGCCAGCAGTTTATCAGCCAGGGACGAGCAGTACTTC. Translating it yields CASSLSARDEQYF.

This clonotype was detected a few times. The V call is TRBV29-1, the J call TRBJ2-3; D is tentatively TRBD1 or TRBD2 (5 bases each). The V and J ends lost 4 bases and 1 base respectively, with 15 bases between them. Germline V gene sequence: CDR1 SQVTM, CDR2 ANQGSEA. The CDR3 totals 15 residues. The CDR3 bases are TGCAGCGTTGGAGGACGGGGACCTGGCACAGATACGCAGTATTTT. This translates into CSVGGRGPGTDTQYF.

The sample holds many counts of this clonotype. V usage is TRBV7-8 and J usage is TRBJ2-5; 8 bases map to TRBD1. The CDR3 consists of 15 residues. CDR1 and CDR2 (germline): SGHVS, FQNEAQ. The ends lost 0 bases at V and 4 bases at J; junction bases unmatched: 4. CDR3 in amino acids: CASSLAGRGLETQYF. The CDR3 DNA follows: TGTGCCAGCAGCTTAGCGGGCAGGGGGCTAGAGACCCAGTACTTC.

This clonotype has a count of ten or more. The rearrangement uses TRBV27 and TRBJ2-1; 8 nucleotides align to TRBD2. The germline CDR1 and CDR2 sequences are MNHEY and SMNVEV (reference sequence). The CDR3 runs 14 residues. V trimming: 5 bases; J trimming: 5 bases; junction bases outside the gene matches: 5. The CDR3 DNA reads TGTGCCAGCAGTGCGGGGGGCGTACACAATGAGCAGTTCTTC. It encodes CASSAGGVHNEQFF.

This clonotype was counted ten times or more. CDR3 protein: CASSYERFPNTEAFF. CDR3 coding DNA: TGTGCCAGCAGTTACGAGCGGTTTCCGAACACTGAAGCTTTCTTT. This chain joins TRBV6-6 and TRBJ1-1, with D hard to call. Germline V CDR1 and CDR2: MNHNY, SVGAGI (reference sequence). V lost 2 bases, J lost 1 base, and 11 bases lay in between. This CDR3 contains 15 residues.

This clonotype has a count of ten or more. The rearrangement joins TRBV4-1 to TRBJ2-1; TRBD2 agrees at 10 bases. The junction had 4 bases not matched to a gene; V was cut back by 4 bases and J by 4 bases. Per the germline V gene, CDR1 is MGHRA and CDR2 is YSYEKL. The CDR3 spans 15 residues. The CDR3 loop reads CASSPLAGSYNEQFF. In DNA, the CDR3 is TGCGCCAGCAGCCCACTAGCGGGGTCGTACAATGAGCAGTTCTTC.

The chain links TRBV28 to TRBJ2-7, with TRBD2 identical over 10 bases. This CDR3 is 15 amino acids long. The V segment lost 3 bases and the J segment 6 bases; nucleotides outside the gene matches: 8. Germline V lookup: CDR1 MDHEN, CDR2 SYDVKM. This chain's CDR3 is CASSFDSGGFSEQYF. CDR3 nucleotides: TGTGCCAGCAGTTTCGATAGCGGGGGGTTTAGCGAGCAGTACTTC.

This clonotype was recorded a few times. The chain links TRBV24-1 to TRBJ2-7; 8 bases line up with TRBD2. The CDR3 covers 17 residues. CDR1 is KGHDR, CDR2 SFDVKD, per germline. V was clipped by 4 bases and J by 2 bases; unmatched bases: 12. CDR3 loop: CATSDGSLREGPYEQYF. For the CDR3, the DNA is TGTGCCACCAGTGACGGTTCTCTCCGGGAGGGTCCCTACGAGCAGTACTTC.